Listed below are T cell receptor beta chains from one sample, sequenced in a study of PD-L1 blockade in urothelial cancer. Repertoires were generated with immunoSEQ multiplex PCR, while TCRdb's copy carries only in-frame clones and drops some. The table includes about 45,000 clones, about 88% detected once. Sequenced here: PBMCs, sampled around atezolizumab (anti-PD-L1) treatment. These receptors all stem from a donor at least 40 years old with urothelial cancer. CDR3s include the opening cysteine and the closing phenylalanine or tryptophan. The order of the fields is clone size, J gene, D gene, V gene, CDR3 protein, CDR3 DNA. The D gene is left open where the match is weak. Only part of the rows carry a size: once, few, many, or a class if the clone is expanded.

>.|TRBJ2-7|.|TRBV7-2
CASSPGRAGYEQYF
TGTGCCAGCAGCCCCGGCAGGGCGGGGTACGAGCAGTACTTC
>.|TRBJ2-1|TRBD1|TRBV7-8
CASSGRTGFEQFF
TGTGCCAGCAGCGGACGGACAGGGTTTGAGCAGTTCTTC
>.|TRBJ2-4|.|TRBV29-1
CSVEEGAPNIQYF
TGCAGCGTTGAAGAGGGGGCCCCCAACATTCAGTACTTC
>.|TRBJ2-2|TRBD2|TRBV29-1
CSGRVGGIGELFF
TGCAGCGGTCGAGTGGGGGGGATCGGGGAGCTGTTTTTT
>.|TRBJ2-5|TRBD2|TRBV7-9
CASSVASGRAGETQYF
TGTGCCAGCAGCGTCGCTAGCGGGAGGGCCGGGGAGACCCAGTACTTC
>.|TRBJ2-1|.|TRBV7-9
CASSPPRAGIDNEQFF
TGTGCCAGCAGCCCGCCCCGGGCGGGGATAGACAATGAGCAGTTCTTC
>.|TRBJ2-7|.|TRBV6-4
CASSRRAYEQYF
TGTGCCAGCAGCCGCCGAGCCTACGAGCAGTACTTC
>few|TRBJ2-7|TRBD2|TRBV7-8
CASSLVLAGGGSYEQYF
TGTGCCAGCAGCTTAGTACTAGCGGGAGGCGGGTCCTACGAGCAGTACTTC
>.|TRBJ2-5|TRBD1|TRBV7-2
CASSPQGQGSQETQYF
TGTGCCAGCAGCCCGCAGGGACAGGGGTCGCAAGAGACCCAGTACTTC
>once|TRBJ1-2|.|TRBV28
CASSFGQRYGYTF
TGTGCCAGCAGTTTCGGACAGCGCTATGGCTACACCTTC
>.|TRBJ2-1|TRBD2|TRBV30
CAWSVREGIEQFF
TGTGCCTGGAGCGTCCGGGAGGGGATTGAGCAGTTCTTC
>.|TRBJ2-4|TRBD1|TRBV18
CASSPNRGRGIQYF
TGTGCCAGCTCACCAAACAGGGGTCGGGGCATTCAGTACTTC
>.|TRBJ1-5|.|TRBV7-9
CASSLGGGNQPQHF
TGTGCCAGCAGCTTAGGGGGGGGGAATCAGCCCCAGCATTTT
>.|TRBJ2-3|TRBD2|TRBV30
CAWSAGTSGRTDTQYF
TGTGCCTGGAGTGCCGGGACTAGCGGCCGCACAGATACGCAGTATTTT
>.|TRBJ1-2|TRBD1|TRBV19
CASRTGVGGYTF
TGTGCCAGCAGGACAGGGGTTGGGGGCTACACCTTC
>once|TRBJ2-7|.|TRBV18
CASSPRTDTYEQYF
TGTGCCAGCTCACCCCGGACAGATACCTACGAGCAGTACTTC
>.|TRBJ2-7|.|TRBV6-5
CASSYGGSYYEQYF
TGTGCCAGCAGTTACGGGGGGTCGTACTACGAGCAGTACTTC
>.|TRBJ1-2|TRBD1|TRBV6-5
CASKGAVGYTF
TGTGCCAGCAAGGGGGCCGTTGGCTACACCTTC
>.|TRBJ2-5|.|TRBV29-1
CSVGRRGETQYF
TGCAGCGTTGGGCGCCGGGGGGAGACCCAGTACTTC
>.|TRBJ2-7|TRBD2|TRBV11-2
CASRRPGLAAYEQYF
TGTGCCAGCAGGCGACCGGGACTAGCGGCCTACGAGCAGTACTTC
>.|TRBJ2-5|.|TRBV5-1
CASSLEGVTKWETQYF
TGCGCCAGCAGCTTGGAGGGGGTAACTAAGTGGGAGACCCAGTACTTC
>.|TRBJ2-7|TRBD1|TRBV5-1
CASSFRDRGLGEQYF
TGCGCCAGCAGCTTCCGGGACAGGGGATTGGGGGAGCAGTACTTC
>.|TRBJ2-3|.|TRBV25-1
CASSESGSDTQYF
TGTGCCAGCAGTGAATCGGGGTCCGATACGCAGTATTTT
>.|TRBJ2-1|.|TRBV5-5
CASSHSYNEQFF
TGTGCCAGCAGCCACTCCTACAATGAGCAGTTCTTC